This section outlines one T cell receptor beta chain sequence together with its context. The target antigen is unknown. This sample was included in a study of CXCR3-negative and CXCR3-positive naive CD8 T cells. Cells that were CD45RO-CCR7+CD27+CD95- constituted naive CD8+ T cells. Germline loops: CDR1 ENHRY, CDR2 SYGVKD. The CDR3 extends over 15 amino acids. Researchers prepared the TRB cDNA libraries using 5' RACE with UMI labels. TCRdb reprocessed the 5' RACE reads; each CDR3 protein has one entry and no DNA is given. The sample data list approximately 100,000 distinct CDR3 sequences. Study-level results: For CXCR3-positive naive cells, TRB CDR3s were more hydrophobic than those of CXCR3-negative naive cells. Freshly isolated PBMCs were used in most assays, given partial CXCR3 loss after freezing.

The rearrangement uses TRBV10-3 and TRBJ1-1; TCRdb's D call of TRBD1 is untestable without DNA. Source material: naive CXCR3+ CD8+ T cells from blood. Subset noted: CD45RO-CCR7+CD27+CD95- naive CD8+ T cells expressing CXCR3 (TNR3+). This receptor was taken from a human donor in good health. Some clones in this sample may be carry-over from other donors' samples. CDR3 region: CAISESGTGNTEAFF.